This T cell receptor beta chain came from a study of shared clonotypes between healthy human individuals. V was trimmed by 6 bases and J by 2 bases, leaving 6 bases between them. The germline gives CDR1 SQVTM, CDR2 ANQGSEA. The CDR3 is 11 residues long. Study-level findings and limits: In general, naive subsets displayed greater estimated richness than memory subsets did. Generation probabilities were higher for clonotypes shared across all four sorted-subset donors than for unshared ones. Despite large depth, rarefaction showed incomplete sorted-subset sequencing.

In the authors' workflow: Because ImmunoSEQ provided only junction sequences with no quality scores, the filtering differed. The table came from immunoSEQ multiplex PCR; TCRdb's copy has only in-frame clones and leaves some out. That table is the source of V, J and clone size, and D and trimming were worked out from the DNA. The sample contains roughly 2 million clones, approximately 94% of which appear only once. With respect to this clone: Antigen: not known.

The specimen sequenced was naive CD4+ T cells sorted from blood. As to subset: CD45RA+ positively selected. The receptor was derived from a man in his late teens or twenties in good health. The gene calls are TRBV29-1 and TRBJ2-3; D unclear. The CDR3 bases are TGCAGCGTCGCCCCCACAGATACGCAGTATTTT. Amino acid sequence: CSVAPTDTQYF.